The clone carrying this TCR beta chain was seen a handful of times. Its antigen is currently unknown. V was shortened by 6 bases and J by 4 bases, with 13 bases between the two germline ends. CDR3 length equals 14 residues. Germline lookup yields CDR1 LNHDA and CDR2 SQIVND (reference sequence). Sequencing used immunoSEQ multiplex PCR; TCRdb keeps in-frame clones, though not all of them. Here the sample spans under 65,000 clones, roughly 76% being singletons. The source of the sample is a study of vaccination effects on CD4 cells after COVID-19. Within the ViraFEST assay, antigen-specific CD4+ T cells underwent expansion with viral peptide pools prior to sequencing. Isolating CD4+ T cells followed about 10 days of culture.

The material sequenced was CD4+ T cells from PBMCs cultured with HCoV-229E spike peptides, taken before COVID-19 vaccination. This chain joins TRBV19 and TRBJ1-5; unclear D gene. The TCR was taken from a human donor who received a COVID-19 vaccine. CDR3 sequence reads: CASSLREINQPQHF. CDR3 nucleotide sequence: TGTGCCAGTAGCCTCCGGGAGATTAATCAGCCCCAGCATTTT.